This T cell receptor (beta chain) originates from a study of blood T cell repertoires in COVID-19. Study summary: Samples of COVID-19 (acute and convalescent) were obtained from the United States, Italy and Spain. PBMCs, B-cell-depleted T cells, or T cells were the source of the cDNA or gDNA that made up the material.

In the original workflow: Nucleated cell counts were estimated from reference gene primer amplification. Profiled with immunoSEQ multiplex PCR; TCRdb holds only in-frame clones, not every one. Clonal size and the V and J genes are those of that table, whereas D and trimming came from the DNA. The sample shows 95,000 to 130,000 clones, 75% to 95% of them seen only once. Germline V gives CDR1 LGHNA, CDR2 YSLEER. V lost 3 bases and J lost 2, with 4 bases in between. The CDR3 has 13 residues. The chain employs TRBV4-3 and TRBJ2-2; the D is unclear. The sample was peripheral blood. This sequence was found in a human donor with active COVID-19. The donor label of this sample is uncertain. The CDR3 protein is CASSHTNTGELFF. The DNA of the CDR3 is TGCGCCAGCAGCCACACAAACACCGGGGAGCTGTTTTTT.